Below, 12 T cell receptor beta chains from the same sample are listed, as sequenced in a study of shared clonotypes between healthy human individuals. Profiled with immunoSEQ multiplex PCR; TCRdb holds only in-frame clones, not every one. The sample consists of nearly 2 million clones, around 96% of them appearing once. Positively selected for CCR7, the CD45RO-negative cells used as naive CD8 cells excluded terminally differentiated effector memory CD45RA+ cells. The sample was naive CD8+ T cells sorted from blood. Every receptor here comes from a young man in good health.

V gene TRBV7-9 combines with J gene TRBJ1-4; possible D gene TRBD1, 6 bases. This CDR3 spans 17 amino acids. V was cut by 0 bases and J by 8 bases, with 19 bases left in between. Germline V lookup: CDR1 SEHNR, CDR2 FQNEAQ (reference sequence). The CDR3 protein is CASSLAPGMRGMEKLFF. The CDR3 DNA reads TGTGCCAGCAGCTTAGCCCCAGGGATGAGGGGGATGGAAAAACTGTTTTTT.

This clone was seen a single time. Other DNA sequences in this sample translate to the same CDR3. This chain connects TRBV7-9 to TRBJ1-5; 7 nucleotides align to TRBD1. Germline trimming cut 5 bases from V and 2 bases from J; bases unmatched to any gene: 3. Germline CDR1 reads SEHNR; CDR2 reads FQNEAQ (reference sequence). The CDR3 is 14 amino acids. Here the CDR3 DNA reads TGTGCCAGCAGCCCTGGGACAGGCAATCAGCCCCAGCATTTT. Protein: CASSPGTGNQPQHF.

The J gene is TRBJ1-2, the V gene TRBV5-6; D is unclear. V lost 1 base to trimming and J lost 0 bases, with 10 bases between them. Germline V gene lookup returns CDR1 SGHDT and CDR2 YYEEEE. The CDR3 runs 15 residues. This CDR3 reads CASSLLVRTNYGYTF. For the CDR3, the DNA is TGTGCCAGCAGCTTGTTGGTTCGTACTAACTATGGCTACACCTTC.

The chain has TRBV5-6 and TRBJ2-7, with D unclear. Trimming took off 1 base at V and 3 bases at J, with 11 bases between the two ends. Germline V lookup: CDR1 SGHDT, CDR2 YYEEEE. The CDR3 length is 14 residues. The CDR3 bases are TGTGCCAGCAGCTTGAAGCTGGGTAGCTACGAGCAGTACTTC. As protein: CASSLKLGSYEQYF.

The chain is built from TRBV30 and TRBJ2-3; perhaps TRBD2 as D (7 bases). This CDR3 has 16 amino acids. The germline V and J ends were trimmed by 1 base and 6 bases, with 20 bases remaining between them. The V gene's germline CDR1 is GTSNPN and CDR2 SVGIG (reference sequence). CDR3 region: CAWSGLTGREEDTQYF. In nucleotides, the CDR3 is TGTGCCTGGAGTGGACTCACAGGGAGGGAGGAGGATACGCAGTATTTT.

The chain uses TRBV27 and TRBJ2-1; D not certain. This CDR3 contains 13 residues. The V gene's germline CDR1 is MNHEY and CDR2 SMNVEV (reference sequence). Deletions cut 0 bases from V and 9 bases from J, with 9 bases between. The CDR3 sequence: CASSLSSVGEQFF. The CDR3, as DNA: TGTGCCAGCAGTTTATCTTCAGTAGGTGAGCAGTTCTTC.

The genes are TRBV2 and TRBJ1-4; no firm D call. V lost 6 bases, J lost 4 bases, and 12 bases lay in between. The CDR3 extends over 14 amino acids. CDR1 SNHLY and CDR2 FYNNEI come from the germline V gene. The CDR3 DNA is TGTGCCAGCAGATCCGGGAACAGTAATGAAAAACTGTTTTTT. Translating it yields CASRSGNSNEKLFF.

This chain joins TRBV9 and TRBJ2-3, with 10 positions matching TRBD1. The CDR3 runs 16 residues. The trim removed 3 bases at V and 1 base at J, leaving 5 bases unmatched. Germline CDR1 SGDLS, CDR2 YYNGEE. CDR3: CASSGTGTGGTDTQYF. CDR3 DNA: TGTGCCAGCAGCGGGACCGGGACAGGGGGCACAGATACGCAGTATTTT.

The chain couples TRBV30 to TRBJ2-1, with 8 bases aligning to TRBD2. V lost 0 bases, J lost 3 bases, and 4 bases stayed unmatched. The CDR3 covers 15 residues. CDR1 GTSNPN and CDR2 SVGIG come from the germline V gene (reference sequence). DNA for the CDR3: TGTGCCTGGAGTGTGGTACTAGCGGACTACAATGAGCAGTTCTTC. Its translation: CAWSVVLADYNEQFF.

V gene TRBV10-3 combines with J gene TRBJ2-7; D not certain. V lost 10 bases to trimming and J lost 1 base, with 14 bases between them. CDR3 length: 13 amino acids. Germline V lookup: CDR1 ENHRY, CDR2 SYGVKD. For the CDR3, the DNA is TGTGCCACCTCCTCGGGCGGTTCCTACGAGCAGTACTTC. This sequence encodes CATSSGGSYEQYF.

The V and J genes are TRBV27 and TRBJ2-7; 7 bases are a match to TRBD1. Germline CDR1 reads MNHEY; CDR2 reads SMNVEV (reference sequence). There are 14 residues in the CDR3. J lost 3 bases, V lost 6 bases, and 8 bases had no gene match. The CDR3 sequence is CASRVRGLYYEQYF. The CDR3 region has the DNA TGTGCCAGCAGAGTAAGGGGGCTCTACTACGAGCAGTACTTC.

This clone occurred once. The chain uses TRBV28 and TRBJ1-2; 12 bases line up with TRBD1. CDR3 length equals 19 residues. V shed 2 bases, J shed 4 bases, and the junction held 14 bases outside the gene matches. The germline V gene encodes CDR1 MDHEN and CDR2 SYDVKM. This chain's CDR3 is CASSLPRDRGRNSAYGYTF. CDR3 in DNA: TGTGCCAGCAGTTTACCCCGGGACAGGGGGCGCAACTCCGCCTATGGCTACACCTTC.